The sequence of this TCR beta chain was determined in a study of CXCR3-negative and CXCR3-positive naive CD8 T cells. On this clonotype: The antigen remains unidentified.

With UMI labels, 5' RACE was used to prepare the TRB cDNA libraries. TCRdb reprocessed the 5' RACE reads and reports one entry per CDR3 protein, with no DNA. The table lists 84,000 or so distinct CDR3 sequences. Study conclusions and caveats: Diversity proved comparably high across both naive subsets and much lower in memory CD8+ cells. CXCR3-positive naive cells carried more hydrophobic TRB CDR3s than CXCR3-negative ones.

Germline V gene sequence: CDR1 SQVTM, CDR2 ANQGSEA. CDR3 length equals 12 residues. This TCR derives from a human donor in good health. Some clones in this sample may be carry-over from other donors' samples. Sequenced material: naive CXCR3+ CD8+ T cells from blood. Sample subset: CD45RO-CCR7+CD27+CD95- naive CD8+ T cells expressing CXCR3 (TNR3+). The chain joins TRBV29-1 to TRBJ2-3. The CDR3 loop reads CSVDFDRDTQYF.